This T cell receptor (beta chain) was identified during a study of blood T cell repertoires in COVID-19. The overall study: T cells, B-cell-depleted T cells, or PBMCs supplied cDNA or gDNA.

The V gene's germline CDR1 is LNHDA and CDR2 SQIVND (reference sequence). Trimming cost V 4 bases and J 5 bases; bases outside gene matches: 7. The CDR3 totals 15 residues. Original methodology: It was from reference gene primer amplification that nucleated cell counts were estimated. Produced via immunoSEQ multiplex PCR; TCRdb's table is partial and in-frame only. Clone size and V and J calls were adopted from that table, with D and trimming inferred from the DNA. The repertoire has over 250,000 clones, 70% to 90% of them found once; the top ten carry less than 6.5%. This TCR derives from a man aged 45-60 years with active or convalescent COVID-19. V gene TRBV19 combines with J gene TRBJ2-3, with 9 bases matching TRBD2. Sequencing was carried out using peripheral blood. The CDR3: CASSTIAGAGDTQYF. The CDR3 nucleotides are TGTGCCAGTAGTACCATAGCGGGAGCGGGAGATACGCAGTATTTT.